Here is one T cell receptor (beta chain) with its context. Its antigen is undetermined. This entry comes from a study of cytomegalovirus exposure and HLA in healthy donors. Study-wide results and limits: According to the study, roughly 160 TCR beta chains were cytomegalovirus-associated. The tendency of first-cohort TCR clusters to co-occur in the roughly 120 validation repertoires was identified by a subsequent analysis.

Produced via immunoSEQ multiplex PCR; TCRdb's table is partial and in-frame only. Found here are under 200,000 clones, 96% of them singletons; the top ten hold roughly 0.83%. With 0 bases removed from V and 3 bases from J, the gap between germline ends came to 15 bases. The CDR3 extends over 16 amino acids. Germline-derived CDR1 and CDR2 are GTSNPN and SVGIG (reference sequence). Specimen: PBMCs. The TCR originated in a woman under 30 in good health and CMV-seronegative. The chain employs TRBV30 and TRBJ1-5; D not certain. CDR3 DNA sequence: TGTGCCTGGAGTGTGACCCCCGGGAGGCTCAATCAGCCCCAGCATTTT. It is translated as CAWSVTPGRLNQPQHF.